This T cell receptor (beta chain) was retrieved from a study of control samples from healthy donors and cancer patients. Profiled with immunoSEQ multiplex PCR; TCRdb holds only in-frame clones, not every one. This sample has roughly 150,000 clones, with around 88% found just once. V gave up 1 base and J gave up 6 bases, with 18 bases separating them. The CDR3 sequence is 16 residues long. In germline, CDR1 is SGHTA, CDR2 FQGNSA. The sample was blood. The V and J genes are TRBV7-2 and TRBJ1-2, with D unresolved. The sequence was collected from a man aged 18 to 29 in good health. For the CDR3, the DNA is TGTGCCAGCAGCTTAGGTAGACTAACTATCTTCCATGGCTACACCTTC. This gives the protein CASSLGRLTIFHGYTF. The whole variable domain, remainder taken from reference TRBV7-2 and TRBJ1-2, is GAGVSQSPSNKVTEKGKDVELRCDPISGHTALYWYRQSLGQGLEFLIYFQGNSAPDKSGLPSDRFSAERTGGSVSTLTIQRTQQEDSAVYLCASSLGRLTIFHGYTFGSGTRLTVV.